What follows describes a single TCR beta chain. What it binds is unknown. This entry is derived from a study of cytomegalovirus exposure and HLA in healthy donors. Overall study findings and caveats: Segments of the TCR beta V type were, in most cases, productive about 87% or about 30% of the time in an earlier analysis. Overall, around 160 TCR beta chains were annotated as cytomegalovirus-associated.

The germline CDR1 and CDR2 sequences are SGHRS and YFSETQ. The V and J ends lost 3 bases and 2 bases, in that order; junction bases with no gene match: 7. The CDR3 is 15 residues long. The PCR was carried out with 60 Vbeta primers and 13 Jbeta primers. Clones were sequenced by immunoSEQ multiplex PCR, and TCRdb holds only the in-frame ones, with some missing. This table has some 200,000 clones, around 79% appearing once. The rearrangement uses TRBV5-1 and TRBJ1-1; 7 nucleotides align to TRBD1. Sequencing used PBMCs. The receptor's source is a girl between 5 and 17 years old in good health and CMV-seropositive. The CDR3 coding sequence is TGCGCCAGCAGCTACTTGACAGGGACAAACACTGAAGCTTTCTTT. The encoded protein is CASSYLTGTNTEAFF.